This is a list of T cell receptor beta chains from one sample in a study of blood T cells in healthy people across ages. A single record per CDR3 protein comes from TCRdb applying MiXCR to the 5' RACE reads. This sample has some 760,000 distinct CDR3 sequences; 25% occur once, and the top ten carry under 9.5%. The data were also submitted as part of a second study, on T cells of mothers and their children.

Sequenced input: blood. The receptor set was obtained from a boy between 10 and 17 years old in good health. The CDR3 runs from the conserved cysteine through the conserved F or W. D genes are given only for firm matches. The size field is filled for only some rows; it gives once, few, many or a size class.

CDR3 protein,CDR3 DNA,clone size,V gene,D gene,J gene
CASSPGGGTGELFF,TGTGCCAGCAGCCCCGGCGGGGGCACCGGGGAGCTGTTTTTT,.,TRBV12-3/TRBV12-4,TRBD2,TRBJ2-2
CSVRQGAGGELFF,TGCAGCGTTCGCCAGGGGGCAGGCGGGGAGCTGTTTTTT,many,TRBV29-1,TRBD1,TRBJ2-2
CASSLGTGGGYNEQFF,TGTGCCAGTAGTCTAGGGACAGGTGGGGGATACAATGAGCAGTTCTTC,few,TRBV19,TRBD1,TRBJ2-1
CASSSAGSTGELFF,TGTGCCAGCAGTTCGGCCGGTTCCACCGGGGAGCTGTTTTTT,few,TRBV27,.,TRBJ2-2
CAISDPDREYGYTF,TGTGCCATCAGTGACCCCGACAGGGAGTATGGCTACACCTTC,.,TRBV10-3,TRBD1,TRBJ1-2
CASSHQRGQETQYF,TGTGCCAGCAGCCACCAGCGGGGGCAAGAGACCCAGTACTTC,many,TRBV7-2,TRBD2,TRBJ2-5
CASSKGLAEADEQFF,TGTGCCAGCAGCAAGGGACTAGCGGAGGCCGATGAGCAGTTCTTC,few,TRBV7-2,TRBD2,TRBJ2-1
CAFALGVSGNTIYF,TGTGCCTTCGCCCTAGGGGTTTCTGGAAACACCATATATTTT,.,TRBV28,.,TRBJ1-3
CASSRIGQRYGYTF,TGTGCCAGCAGCCGCATCGGACAGCGCTATGGCTACACCTTC,.,TRBV27,.,TRBJ1-2
CASSTLAFAGGLETQYF,TGTGCCAGCAGTACCCTTGCGTTTGCTGGTGGGTTGGAGACCCAGTACTTC,few,TRBV27,.,TRBJ2-5
CASGQVAGKGAQQHF,TGTGCCAGCGGACAGGTAGCGGGAAAAGGGGCGCAGCAGCACTTC,.,TRBV28,.,TRBJ2-7
CASSQDLTDTQYF,TGTGCCAGCAGCCAAGATCTGACAGATACGCAGTATTTT,.,TRBV3-1,.,TRBJ2-3
CASSSRLGGSSGPYEQYF,TGTGCCAGCAGCTCCCGTCTTGGGGGGAGTAGCGGGCCCTACGAGCAGTACTTC,.,TRBV7-9,TRBD2,TRBJ2-7
CASSPLYRGRRETQYF,TGTGCCAGCAGCCCTCTTTACAGGGGGCGGCGAGAGACCCAGTACTTC,few,TRBV7-2,TRBD1,TRBJ2-5
CASSLLPGGDEQYF,TGTGCCAGCAGTCTCCTCCCCGGGGGGGACGAGCAGTACTTC,few,TRBV6-5,TRBD2,TRBJ2-7
CASSQHRQGPYNEQFF,TGCGCCAGCAGCCAACACAGACAGGGGCCATACAATGAGCAGTTCTTC,.,TRBV4-3,TRBD1,TRBJ2-1
CASSQDTSPLHF,TGTGCCAGCAGCCAAGACACCTCACCCCTCCACTTT,few,TRBV4-2,.,TRBJ1-6
CASSLAFGPEGDTQYF,TGTGCCAGCAGCTTGGCCTTTGGCCCGGAGGGAGATACGCAGTATTTT,.,TRBV5-6,.,TRBJ2-3
CASAPNSYYGYTF,TGTGCCAGCGCACCCAATTCGTATTATGGCTACACCTTC,.,TRBV6-5,.,TRBJ1-2
CASSLSRANEQYF,TGTGCCAGCAGTTTATCCAGGGCTAACGAGCAGTACTTC,.,TRBV27,.,TRBJ2-7
CASSLVFVGEETQYF,TGCGCCAGCAGCTTGGTTTTCGTCGGGGAGGAGACCCAGTACTTC,.,TRBV5-1,.,TRBJ2-5
CASSPGLVYNEQFF,TGTGCCAGCAGCCCAGGACTAGTCTACAATGAGCAGTTCTTC,.,TRBV7-2,TRBD2,TRBJ2-1
CATSRDLPKTSGRADTQYF,TGTGCCACCAGCAGAGACCTACCAAAGACTAGCGGGAGGGCGGATACGCAGTATTTT,.,TRBV15,TRBD2,TRBJ2-3
CASSLSGTGLGAFF,TGTGCCAGCAGTCTAAGCGGGACAGGCTTAGGAGCTTTCTTT,.,TRBV12-3/TRBV12-4,TRBD1,TRBJ1-1
CASSLSGGLAGSTDTQYF,TGTGCCAGCAGCTTGTCAGGGGGACTAGCGGGAAGCACAGATACGCAGTATTTT,few,TRBV7-6,TRBD2,TRBJ2-3
CSAIAGGLSNEQFF,TGCAGTGCGATAGCGGGAGGGCTTAGCAATGAGCAGTTCTTC,.,TRBV20-1,TRBD2,TRBJ2-1
CASGRDYLAKNIQYF,TGTGCCAGCGGCCGGGACTACTTAGCCAAAAACATTCAGTACTTC,.,TRBV12-3/TRBV12-4,TRBD2,TRBJ2-4
CASSSWKGTSTDTQYF,TGTGCCAGCAGTTCCTGGAAGGGGACTAGCACAGATACGCAGTATTTT,.,TRBV12-3/TRBV12-4,.,TRBJ2-3
CSVEGLADEQFF,TGCAGCGTTGAAGGGTTGGCCGATGAGCAGTTCTTC,few,TRBV29-1,.,TRBJ2-1
CAISEDLGQGYNERFF,TGTGCCATCAGTGAGGATTTGGGACAGGGGTACAATGAGCGGTTCTTC,.,TRBV10-3,TRBD1,TRBJ2-5
CSVEGDREARSGRASYNEQFF,TGCAGCGTTGAAGGTGACAGGGAAGCCCGTAGCGGGAGGGCGTCCTACAATGAGCAGTTCTTC,.,TRBV29-1,TRBD2,TRBJ2-1
CASSESGGLQPQHF,TGCGCCAGCAGTGAGTCCGGGGGGCTTCAGCCCCAGCATTTT,few,TRBV10-2,.,TRBJ1-5
CASSSLRGTDTQYF,TGTGCCAGCAGCTCCCTACGGGGCACAGATACGCAGTATTTT,many,TRBV7-2,.,TRBJ2-3
CASSWTSGSRSYNEQFF,TGTGCCAGCAGTTGGACTAGCGGGAGTAGGTCCTACAATGAGCAGTTCTTC,.,TRBV6-5,TRBD2,TRBJ2-1
CASSLPSGTLPDTQYF,TGCGCCAGCAGCTTGCCTAGCGGGACCCTGCCAGATACGCAGTATTTT,.,TRBV5-1,TRBD2,TRBJ2-3
CASSQDMLETQYF,TGCGCCAGCAGCCAGGACATGTTGGAGACCCAGTACTTC,.,TRBV4-3,.,TRBJ2-5
CASSPDQSSYNEQFF,TGTGCCAGCAGTCCCGATCAGAGCTCCTACAATGAGCAGTTCTTC,few,TRBV2,.,TRBJ2-1
CASSLSPSPLHF,TGTGCCAGCAGCTTAAGTCCCTCACCCCTCCACTTT,.,TRBV7-9,.,TRBJ1-6
CASSSTSKAGELFF,TGTGCCAGCAGCTCGACTAGTAAGGCCGGGGAGCTGTTTTTT,few,TRBV7-3,.,TRBJ2-2
CASSRVDQYQETQYF,TGTGCCAGCAGTCGCGTCGACCAGTACCAAGAGACCCAGTACTTC,few,TRBV27,.,TRBJ2-5
CASSRTGWANPEAFF,TGTGCCAGCAGTAGAACGGGGTGGGCGAACCCTGAAGCTTTCTTT,few,TRBV6-5,.,TRBJ1-1
CASSVGVGNGRPTFF,.,.,TRBV9,.,TRBJ2-5
CASSEQGASPLHF,TGTGCCAGCAGTGAACAGGGGGCTTCACCCCTCCACTTT,.,TRBV2,TRBD1,TRBJ1-6
CASSPPPVADTQYF,TGCGCCAGCAGCCCCCCCCCGGTGGCAGATACGCAGTATTTT,.,TRBV4-1,.,TRBJ2-3
CASSVAQGAQETQYF,TGTGCCAGTAGTGTTGCCCAGGGGGCGCAAGAGACCCAGTACTTC,few,TRBV19,TRBD1,TRBJ2-5
CASSKRERMASVKNEQFF,TGTGCCAGCAGCAAAAGGGAGAGGATGGCTAGCGTAAAGAATGAGCAGTTCTTC,few,TRBV21-1,.,TRBJ2-1
CASSIPQRPYNEQFF,TGTGCCAGCAGCATCCCCCAACGGCCTTACAATGAGCAGTTCTTC,.,TRBV5-5,.,TRBJ2-1
CASSPAGGTEAFF,TGTGCCAGCTCACCAGCAGGGGGCACTGAAGCTTTCTTT,many,TRBV7-9,TRBD1,TRBJ1-1
CASSLVWQRDTQYF,TGTGCCAGCAGCTTGGTTTGGCAGAGGGATACGCAGTATTTT,.,TRBV5-5,.,TRBJ2-3